Sequencing of this TCR beta chain was carried out in a study of blood T cell repertoires in COVID-19. Looking at the study overall: COVID-19 samples collected from the United States, Italy and Spain covered acute and convalescent phases. PBMCs, B-cell-depleted T cells, or T cells were the source of the cDNA or gDNA that made up the material.

As originally analysed: Amplified reference gene primers provided the basis for estimating nucleated cell counts. Libraries were prepared by immunoSEQ multiplex PCR; TCRdb keeps only in-frame clonotypes and omits some of them. V and J calls plus clone size are reproduced from that table; the DNA served to infer D and trimming. The table shows 110,000 to 150,000 clones, with over 70% occurring only once. This CDR3 region has 15 residues. Trimming took 5 bases from V and 7 from J; bases not matched to a gene: 12. CDR1 and CDR2 (germline): SGHNT, YYREEE (reference sequence). Sample: peripheral blood. The clonotype was recovered from a woman in her sixties or seventies with acute or convalescent COVID-19. The rearrangement joins TRBV5-4 to TRBJ2-7, with TRBD2 identical over 10 bases. The CDR3 DNA is TGTGCCAGCAGGGAACTTGCTAGCGGGAGAGGGGAGCAGTACTTC. Translating gives CASRELASGRGEQYF.